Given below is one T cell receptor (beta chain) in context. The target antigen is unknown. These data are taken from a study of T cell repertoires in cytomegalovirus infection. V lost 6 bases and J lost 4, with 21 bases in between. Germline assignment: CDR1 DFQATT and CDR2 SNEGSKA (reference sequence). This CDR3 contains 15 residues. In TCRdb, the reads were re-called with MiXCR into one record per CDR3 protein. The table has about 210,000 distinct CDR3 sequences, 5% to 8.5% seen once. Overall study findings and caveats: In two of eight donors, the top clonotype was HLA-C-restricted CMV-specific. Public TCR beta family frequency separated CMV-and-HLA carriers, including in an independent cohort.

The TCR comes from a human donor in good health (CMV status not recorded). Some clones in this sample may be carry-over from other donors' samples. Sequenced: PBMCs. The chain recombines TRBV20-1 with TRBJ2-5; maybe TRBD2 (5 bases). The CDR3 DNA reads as TGCAGTGCAAACCTACCGAGCCAAGGAGGAGAGACCCAGTACTTC. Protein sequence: CSANLPSQGGETQYF.